The clone carrying this T cell receptor beta chain was detected many times. These data originate in a study of identical twins. In TCRdb, the 5' RACE reads were re-called with MiXCR into one record per CDR3 protein. Among approximately 700,000 distinct CDR3 sequences listed, less than 7% were seen once. The germline V and J ends were trimmed by 6 bases and 7 bases, with 16 bases remaining between them. CDR3 size: 13 residues. Germline V CDR1 and CDR2: SQVTM, ANQGSEA. The sequenced sample consisted of naive T cells sorted from blood. The receptor's source is a man younger than 30 in good health. The V gene is TRBV29-1, the J gene TRBJ2-1; D possibly corresponds to TRBD2 (6 bases). CDR3 nucleotides: TGCAGCGTCGTGACTAGAGCCTTAAATGAGCAGTTCTTC. Protein: CSVVTRALNEQFF.